The rows below give T cell receptor beta chains drawn from one sample of a study of lymphopenia after photon versus proton radiotherapy. The method was immunoSEQ multiplex PCR; TCRdb's version includes in-frame clones alone and lacks a portion of them. The repertoire includes tens of thousands of clones, over 70% of them detected once, and 29% sits in the top ten. This specimen consisted of peripheral blood, obtained from a patient treated with photon-based radiotherapy. Receptors were obtained from a man in his fifties or sixties with gastric cancer. CDR3s include the opening cysteine and the closing phenylalanine or tryptophan. A D gene is named only where the DNA matches it firmly. The listing skips clone size in some rows; elsewhere it reads once, few, many or a size class.

J gene,V gene,clone size,D gene,CDR3 DNA,CDR3 protein
TRBJ1-2,TRBV11-2,NA,NA,TGTGCCAGCAGCCCCCCGGGACGGCGAAGAGGCTACACCTTC,CASSPPGRRRGYTF
TRBJ2-1,TRBV5-1,NA,TRBD1,TGCGCCAGCAGCTTCCCTGAGTATGCTTCGGGACAGGGCTTGGTTGAGCAGTTCTTC,CASSFPEYASGQGLVEQFF
TRBJ2-1,TRBV5-6,NA,NA,TGTGCCAGCAGCTTGGCCGGGAGTAATGAGCAGTTCTTC,CASSLAGSNEQFF
TRBJ2-7,TRBV29-1,few,TRBD2,TGCAGCGCTGGGGGGGCCTACGAGCAGTACTTC,CSAGGAYEQYF
TRBJ2-7,TRBV2,few,NA,TGTGCCAGCACCCGATCGTACGAGCAGTACTTC,CASTRSYEQYF
TRBJ2-2,TRBV7-2,NA,TRBD2,TGTGCCAGCAGCTTAGTCCCCGGGGGAGCGGGAGAGACCGGGGAGCTGTTTTTT,CASSLVPGGAGETGELFF
TRBJ2-2,TRBV12-5,NA,TRBD1,TGTGCTAGTGGCCACGGGACAGGTATCACCGGGGAGCTGTTTTTT,CASGHGTGITGELFF
TRBJ1-1,TRBV28,NA,NA,TGTGCCAGCAGTACTCGTCCTGCGGGCACTGAAGCTTTCTTT,CASSTRPAGTEAFF
TRBJ2-5,TRBV28,NA,TRBD1,TGTGCCAGCAGTTTATGGACAGGGGGTAAGGAGACCCAGTACTTC,CASSLWTGGKETQYF
TRBJ2-7,TRBV4-3,medium-sized,NA,TGCGCCAGCAGCCAAGGGGTCGACAGTATCTACGAGCAGTACTTC,CASSQGVDSIYEQYF
TRBJ2-7,TRBV28,NA,TRBD1,TGTGCCACCCTGACAGGGAATTCCTACGAGCAGTACTTC,CATLTGNSYEQYF
TRBJ1-2,TRBV5-6,NA,NA,TGTGCCAGCAGCTTGAGAGCTAACTATGGCTACACCTTC,CASSLRANYGYTF